This TCR beta chain was recovered during a study of molecular identifiers for immune sequencing clone quantification. Study as a whole: Replicate experiments took RNA from approximately 20,000 or 100,000 naive CD8 cells, divided it five ways and sequenced four.

CD8+CD4-CCR7+CD45RA+ cells were sorted as naive CD8 T cells. One entry per CDR3 protein, called by TCRdb with MiXCR from the PCR reads. This sample has roughly 50,000 distinct CDR3 sequences, with around 27% found just once. The CDR3 contains 14 residues. Trimming removed 5 bases at V and 0 bases at J, with 11 bases between. CDR1 and CDR2 from the germline V gene are MNHEY and SVGEGT. Specimen: naive CD8+ T cells from blood, with Jurkat cell RNA spiked in. Subset of the sample: FACS-sorted CD8+CD4-CCR7+CD45RA+ naive T cells. The V gene is TRBV6-2 or TRBV6-3, the J gene TRBJ2-7, with a possible D match to TRBD2 (6 bases). This clonotype was sampled from a human donor in good health. Some libraries in this study had Jurkat cell RNA spiked in. The CDR3 is CASSTRGSSYEQYF. CDR3 in DNA: TGTGCCAGCAGTACGCGGGGATCCTCCTACGAGCAGTACTTC.